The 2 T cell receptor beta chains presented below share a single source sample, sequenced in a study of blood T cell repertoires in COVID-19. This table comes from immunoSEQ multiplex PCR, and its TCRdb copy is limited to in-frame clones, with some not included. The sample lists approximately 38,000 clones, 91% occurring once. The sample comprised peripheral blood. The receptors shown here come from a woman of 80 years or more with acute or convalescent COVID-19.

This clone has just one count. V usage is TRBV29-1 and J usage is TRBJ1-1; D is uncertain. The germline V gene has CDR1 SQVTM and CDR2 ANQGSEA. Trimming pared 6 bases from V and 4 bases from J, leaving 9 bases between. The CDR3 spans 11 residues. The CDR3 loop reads CSVRELTEAFF. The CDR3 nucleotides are TGCAGCGTCCGGGAGCTCACTGAAGCTTTCTTT.

The CDR3 sequence is CASGLVGASYSNQPQHF. The CDR3 nucleotides are TGTGCTAGTGGTTTGGTAGGGGCAAGTTATAGCAATCAGCCCCAGCATTTT. The rearrangement joins TRBV12-5 to TRBJ1-5; weak D call: TRBD1 (5 bases). CDR1 and CDR2 from the germline V gene are LGHNT and FRNRAP. V was clipped by 0 bases and J by 0 bases, with 12 bases between them. This CDR3 has 17 amino acids.